This T cell receptor (beta chain) was found in a study of CD8+ T cells in alopecia areata. As to treatment: oral pan-JAK inhibitor, 5-10 mg twice daily. CDR3 length: 15 amino acids. Germline CDR1 is MNHEY and CDR2 is SVGAGI. With V trimmed by 6 bases and J by 5 bases, 7 bases remained unmatched. The authors extracted RNA and reverse transcribed it into cDNA as the sequencing template. Some clones are missing from TCRdb's copy, which holds only in-frame ones; the method was immunoSEQ multiplex PCR. The sample lists approximately 100,000 clones, around 86% occurring once. This sample comprised CD8+ T cells sorted from blood, obtained between weeks 30 and 35, from a patient treated with tofacitinib. This receptor was identified in a human donor with alopecia areata. The chain combines TRBV6-5 with TRBJ2-2; 9 bases match TRBD1. CDR3 nucleotide sequence: TGTGCCAGCAGCCAGGGACAGGGCGAGACCGGGGAGCTGTTTTTT. It encodes CASSQGQGETGELFF.